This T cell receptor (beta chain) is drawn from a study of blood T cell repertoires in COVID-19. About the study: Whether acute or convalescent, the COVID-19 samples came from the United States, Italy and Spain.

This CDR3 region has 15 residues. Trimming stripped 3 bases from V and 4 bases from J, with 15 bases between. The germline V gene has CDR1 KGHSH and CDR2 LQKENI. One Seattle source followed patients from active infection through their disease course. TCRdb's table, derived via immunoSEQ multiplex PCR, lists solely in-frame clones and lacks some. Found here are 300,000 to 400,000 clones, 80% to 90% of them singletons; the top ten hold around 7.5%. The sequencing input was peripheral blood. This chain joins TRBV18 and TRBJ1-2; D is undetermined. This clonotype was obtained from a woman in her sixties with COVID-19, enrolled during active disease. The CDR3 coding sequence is TGTGCCAGCTCACCCGGAGAGACCGGCGGCTATGGCTACACCTTC. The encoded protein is CASSPGETGGYGYTF.